A selection of T cell receptor beta chains follows, all from one sample in a study of T-cell reconstitution after alpha-beta-depleted transplantation in children. TCRdb analysed the PCR reads with MiXCR anew, one entry per CDR3 protein. This sample has roughly 500,000 distinct CDR3 sequences, with around a third found just once. This sample comprised PBMCs from the stem cell graft donor, obtained from the stem cell graft. Receptors originate from a human donor who donated a stem cell graft to a child with aplastic anemia. CDR3s include the opening cysteine and the closing phenylalanine or tryptophan.

cdr3_aa: CASSRQVRNQPQHF
j_call: TRBJ1-5
v_call: TRBV12-3/TRBV12-4

cdr3_aa: CASSPTQYSEAFF
j_call: TRBJ1-1
v_call: TRBV12-3/TRBV12-4

cdr3_aa: CASRSAGWDGRTEAFF
j_call: TRBJ1-1
v_call: TRBV5-1

cdr3_aa: CAISWDDTEAFF
j_call: TRBJ1-1
v_call: TRBV10-3

cdr3_aa: CSAGRTTSFTDTQYF
j_call: TRBJ2-3
v_call: TRBV29-1

cdr3_aa: CSATGTKHFYEQYF
j_call: TRBJ2-7
v_call: TRBV20-1

cdr3_aa: CASSEGGTVTRETQYF
j_call: TRBJ2-5
v_call: TRBV19

cdr3_aa: CASSDLGNSNQPQHF
j_call: TRBJ1-5
v_call: TRBV6-2/TRBV6-3

cdr3_aa: CSASLTPNIQYF
j_call: TRBJ2-4
v_call: TRBV20-1

cdr3_aa: CASSPRRATRGRDEQFF
j_call: TRBJ2-1
v_call: TRBV5-8

cdr3_aa: CASSPPGTGDTGELFF
j_call: TRBJ2-2
v_call: TRBV18

cdr3_aa: CASSYVREIVRGANVLTF
j_call: TRBJ2-6
v_call: TRBV6-2/TRBV6-3

cdr3_aa: CASRLRNTEAFF
j_call: TRBJ1-1
v_call: TRBV28

cdr3_aa: CASSVDGTSHEQFF
j_call: TRBJ2-1
v_call: TRBV9

cdr3_aa: CASSYSASGRYNEQFF
j_call: TRBJ2-1
v_call: TRBV6-5

cdr3_aa: CASSITAGQGSNQPQHF
j_call: TRBJ1-5
v_call: TRBV19

cdr3_aa: CASSRQWEQYF
j_call: TRBJ2-7
v_call: TRBV28

cdr3_aa: CASSLALLAGVETQYF
j_call: TRBJ2-5
v_call: TRBV7-6

cdr3_aa: CASSLGGATQETQYF
j_call: TRBJ2-5
v_call: TRBV5-4

cdr3_aa: CASSQVSAGEQYF
j_call: TRBJ2-7
v_call: TRBV3-1

cdr3_aa: CASSPGPGQGYEQFF
j_call: TRBJ2-1
v_call: TRBV12-3/TRBV12-4

cdr3_aa: CSVGTRGDQPQHF
j_call: TRBJ1-5
v_call: TRBV29-1